Presented here are 28 T cell receptor beta chains from one specimen sequenced in a study of CD8 T cells in ankylosing spondylitis. Study-wide findings and caveats: In ankylosing spondylitis blood, a motif of roughly 8 highly homologous TCR beta variants appeared characteristic.

MiXCR, run by TCRdb on the 5' RACE reads, gives a single entry per CDR3 protein. The repertoire includes 500,000 or so distinct CDR3 sequences, roughly 5% of them detected once, and around 3.4% sits in the top ten. What these receptors recognize is not known. The sample was blood, either unsorted or a sorted T cell fraction (not recorded which). The receptors shown here come from a male donor with ankylosing spondylitis.

This clonotype was recorded many times. J is TRBJ1-6 and V is TRBV6-1; D remains unclear. The CDR3 loop spans 16 amino acids. V shed 7 bases and J shed 0 bases, with 13 bases lying between them. CDR1 and CDR2 from the germline V gene are MNHNS and SASEGT. The CDR3 bases are TGTGCCAGCACGGGCGGTCCTTCCTCCTATAATTCACCCCTCCACTTT. Protein: CASTGGPSSYNSPLHF.

Ten or more counts support this clonotype. J is TRBJ1-6 and V is TRBV28; TRBD1 is a possible D gene (6 bases). V was shortened by 3 bases and J by 7 bases, with 10 bases between the two germline ends. The CDR3 covers 14 residues. Germline V CDR1 and CDR2: MDHEN, SYDVKM. DNA for the CDR3: TGTGCCAGCAGTTTGGGGGGCAGCAATTCACCCCTCCACTTT. It codes for CASSLGGSNSPLHF.

Ten or more counts support this clonotype. The chain combines TRBV5-1 with TRBJ2-1, with TRBD2 matching over 10 bases. The CDR3 is 17 residues long. CDR1 is SGHRS and CDR2 is YFSETQ in the germline V gene. V gave up 4 bases and J gave up 0 bases; unmatched junction bases: 7. The CDR3 DNA is TGCGCCAGCAGCGTCCCATCTAGCGGGAGCTCCTACAATGAGCAGTTCTTC. Translated, it gives CASSVPSSGSSYNEQFF. The full variable domain, completed using reference TRBV5-1 and TRBJ2-1, is KAGVTQTPRYLIKTRGQQVTLSCSPISGHRSVSWYQQTPGQGLQFLFEYFSETQRNKGNFPGRFSGRQFSNSRSEMNVSTLELGDSALYLCASSVPSSGSSYNEQFFGPGTRLTVL.

This clonotype was observed at least ten times. The chain recombines TRBV5-1 with TRBJ1-1; perhaps TRBD1 as D (5 bases). This CDR3 spans 13 amino acids. The V end lost 9 bases, the J end lost 2 bases, and 14 bases lay between the germline ends. CDR1 is SGHRS, CDR2 YFSETQ, per germline. CDR3 region: CATRIGANTEAFF. The CDR3 DNA sequence: TGCGCCACCAGAATTGGGGCTAACACTGAAGCTTTCTTT.

The chain uses TRBV4-1 and TRBJ1-4; possible D gene TRBD1, 6 bases. The CDR3 is made up of 15 amino acids. CDR1 is MGHRA, CDR2 YSYEKL, per germline. V lost 5 bases and J lost 7, with 17 bases in between. The CDR3 here is CASSYSTGYPEKLFF. The CDR3 DNA reads TGCGCCAGCAGCTACAGCACAGGGTATCCTGAAAAACTGTTTTTT.

This clonotype was observed many times. The rearrangement joins TRBV9 to TRBJ2-3, with no clear D. Germline loops: CDR1 SGDLS, CDR2 YYNGEE. Deletions cut 2 bases from V and 9 bases from J, with 16 bases between. The CDR3 has 14 amino acids. Here the CDR3 reads CASSVSTGQPTQYF. In DNA form, the CDR3 reads TGTGCCAGCAGCGTTTCTACCGGGCAACCCACGCAGTATTTT.

This clonotype was seen repeatedly, ten times or more. J is TRBJ1-1 and V is TRBV7-9; D not resolved. The germline V and J ends were trimmed by 5 bases and 7 bases, with 17 bases remaining between them. The CDR3 runs 14 residues. Germline CDR1 reads SEHNR; CDR2 reads FQNEAQ (reference sequence). This CDR3 is CASSPPEGLGEAFF. The CDR3 DNA follows: TGTGCCAGCAGCCCCCCCGAGGGCTTGGGTGAAGCTTTCTTT.

The genes are TRBV4-3 and TRBJ1-1, with D unresolved. The CDR3 is made up of 15 amino acids. V lost 1 base and J 1 base, leaving 10 bases between the germline ends. Per the germline V gene, CDR1 is LGHNA and CDR2 is YSLEER. The CDR3 nucleotides read TGCGCCAGCAGCCAAGTCAGAGAGAAGAACACTGAAGCTTTCTTT. Its protein is CASSQVREKNTEAFF.

The CDR3 DNA follows: TGTGCCTGGAGCCACTCTTGGTGGAGGCTTAGGGGTTCCTACGAGCAGTACTTC. Protein sequence: CAWSHSWWRLRGSYEQYF. This chain joins TRBV30 and TRBJ2-7; D might be TRBD1 or TRBD2, each matching 5 bases. Looked up from germline, CDR1 is GTSNPN and CDR2 is SVGIG (reference sequence). CDR3 length: 18 residues. Between the trimmed V and J ends, which lost 3 bases and 1 base, there was a span of 25 bases.

This clonotype was picked up many times. The chain employs TRBV9 and TRBJ2-5; 9 nucleotides line up with TRBD2. With 4 bases clipped from V and 5 bases from J, the junction kept 9 bases outside the gene matches. Germline CDR1 and CDR2: SGDLS and YYNGEE. This CDR3 is built from 15 residues. The CDR3 reads CASSIGTSRRETQYF. The CDR3 nucleotides read TGTGCCAGCAGCATCGGGACTAGCCGTCGGGAGACCCAGTACTTC. The full variable domain, with the rest looked up from reference TRBV9 and TRBJ2-5, is DSGVTQTPKHLITATGQRVTLRCSPRSGDLSVYWYQQSLDQGLQFLIQYYNGEERAKGNILERFSAQQFPDLHSELNLSSLELGDSALYFCASSIGTSRRETQYFGPGTRLLVL.

This clonotype was detected ten times or more. This rearrangement joins TRBV29-1 to TRBJ2-3; 7 nucleotides match TRBD1. The CDR3 length is 16 residues. The junction had 9 bases not matched to a gene; V was cut back by 1 base and J by 2 bases. CDR1 and CDR2 (germline): SQVTM, ANQGSEA. The CDR3 coding sequence is TGCAGCGTTGAAGCCTCCGGGACAGCCACCACAGATACGCAGTATTTT. Residues: CSVEASGTATTDTQYF.

This clonotype has ten or more counts. The chain combines TRBV6-2 or TRBV6-3 with TRBJ2-2; the D is unclear. This CDR3 is 13 amino acids long. V lost 0 bases, J lost 13 bases, and 12 bases lay in between. Looked up from germline, CDR1 is MNHEY and CDR2 is SVGEGT. The CDR3 protein is CASSYSSPPRLFF. CDR3 coding DNA: TGTGCCAGCAGTTACTCGAGCCCGCCCCGGCTGTTTTTT.

This clonotype showed up many times. The chain uses TRBV11-1 and TRBJ1-1; maybe TRBD1 (6 bases). The CDR3 runs 12 residues. V was pared by 6 bases and J by 5 bases, with 10 bases between. The germline V gene encodes CDR1 SGHAT and CDR2 FQDESV (reference sequence). CDR3 nucleotides: TGTGCCAGCAGATCAGGGGAAACTGAAGCTTTCTTT. Amino acids: CASRSGETEAFF.

In this sample, this clonotype turned up many times. The chain is built from TRBV20-1 and TRBJ1-6; TRBD1 agrees at 7 bases. The CDR3 consists of 12 residues. In germline, CDR1 is DFQATT, CDR2 SNEGSKA (reference sequence). As DNA, the CDR3 is TGCGGCACAGGGGCCTTCGATTCACCCCTCCACTTT. Residues: CGTGAFDSPLHF.

This clonotype occurred many times. The V call is TRBV29-1, the J call TRBJ1-4; 8 bases match TRBD1. The CDR3 length is 15 residues. Germline V CDR1 and CDR2: SQVTM, ANQGSEA. V lost 4 bases and J lost 3; bases outside the gene matches: 7. CDR3 nucleotide sequence: TGCAGCGTTGCAGGGGGCGGAATGGCTAATGAAAAACTGTTTTTT. Translated: CSVAGGGMANEKLFF.

This clonotype was seen at least ten times. The chain couples TRBV18 to TRBJ2-7; 9 positions agree with TRBD2. The CDR3 sequence is 14 residues long. Germline lookup yields CDR1 KGHSH and CDR2 LQKENI. V trimming: 5 bases; J trimming: 6 bases; junction bases outside the gene matches: 8. Here the CDR3 reads CASSGTGLAREQYF. The CDR3 DNA sequence: TGTGCCAGCTCAGGAACGGGACTAGCTCGCGAGCAGTACTTC.

This clonotype has ten or more counts. This chain joins TRBV4-3 and TRBJ2-1; 7 bases align to TRBD2. The CDR3 contains 15 residues. V shed 1 base, J shed 7 bases, and the junction held 7 bases outside the gene matches. CDR1 LGHNA and CDR2 YSLEER come from the germline V gene. The CDR3 sequence: CASSQGGLGGNEQFF. The CDR3 DNA reads as TGCGCCAGCAGCCAAGGGGGACTGGGAGGGAATGAGCAGTTCTTC.

This clonotype was seen many times. This chain joins TRBV11-2 and TRBJ2-5; maybe TRBD2 (7 bases). The CDR3 totals 18 residues. The germline V and J ends were trimmed by 1 base and 4 bases, with 22 bases remaining between them. Germline V lookup: CDR1 SGHAT, CDR2 FQNNGV. CDR3 sequence: CASSLVVRGGRNRETQYF. Here the CDR3 DNA reads TGTGCCAGCAGCTTAGTGGTTAGGGGGGGCCGAAATCGAGAGACCCAGTACTTC.

This clonotype was observed many times. V usage is TRBV6-1 and J usage is TRBJ1-3; D may be TRBD1 (5 bases). Trimming removed 8 bases at V and 4 bases at J, with 15 bases between. This CDR3 is built from 14 residues. Per germline, CDR1 MNHNS and CDR2 SASEGT. The CDR3 region is CASRVMGDGNTIYF. As DNA, the CDR3 is TGTGCCAGCCGGGTGATGGGGGACGGAAACACCATATATTTT.

Many counts were recorded for this clonotype. The chain carries TRBV4-3 and TRBJ1-3; no clear D. The germline V gene has CDR1 LGHNA and CDR2 YSLEER. V was cut by 0 bases and J by 0 bases, with 6 bases left in between. The CDR3 covers 15 residues. The CDR3 DNA follows: TGCGCCAGCAGCCAAGACAGATTCTCTGGAAACACCATATATTTT. Residues: CASSQDRFSGNTIYF.

This clonotype was seen ten or more times. The chain recombines TRBV7-8 with TRBJ2-7; 10 bases fit TRBD2. In germline, CDR1 is SGHVS, CDR2 FQNEAQ. V gave up 3 bases and J gave up 2 bases; unmatched junction bases: 4. The CDR3 is made up of 15 amino acids. The DNA of the CDR3 is TGTGCCAGCAGCTTTAGGACTAGCGGAACCTACGAGCAGTACTTC. Protein sequence: CASSFRTSGTYEQYF.

This clonotype was observed many times. The chain links TRBV20-1 to TRBJ2-3; no clear D gene. Germline V gene data show CDR1 as DFQATT and CDR2 as SNEGSKA (reference sequence). The CDR3 is 14 amino acids. Trimming shortened V by 5 bases and J by 4 bases, and 16 bases separated the two germline ends. CDR3 loop: CSALTPWKADTQYF. The CDR3 DNA is TGCAGTGCTTTGACACCTTGGAAGGCAGATACGCAGTATTTT.

Ten or more counts support this clonotype. The rearrangement joins TRBV6-2 or TRBV6-3 to TRBJ2-2, with D maybe TRBD1 (6 bases). This CDR3 is 14 amino acids long. Germline assignment: CDR1 MNHEY and CDR2 SVGEGT. Trimming shortened V by 5 bases and J by 11 bases, and 18 bases separated the two germline ends. The CDR3 reads CASSGNRVNGELFF. CDR3 bases: TGTGCCAGCAGTGGCAACAGGGTGAACGGAGAGCTGTTTTTT.

Ten or more counts support this clonotype. The rearrangement links TRBV20-1 to TRBJ2-1, with D unresolved. This CDR3 spans 13 amino acids. Between the trimmed V and J ends, which lost 6 bases and 4 bases, there was a span of 13 bases. Germline V gene sequence: CDR1 DFQATT, CDR2 SNEGSKA (reference sequence). CDR3 amino acids: CSAPWTRYNEQFF. The CDR3 coding sequence is TGCAGTGCCCCCTGGACCCGGTACAATGAGCAGTTCTTC.

The rearrangement uses TRBV11-3 and TRBJ2-2; no clear D. V was trimmed by 5 bases and J by 4 bases, leaving 5 bases between them. This CDR3 has 12 residues. In germline, CDR1 is SGHNT, CDR2 YENEEA. CDR3 sequence: CASSTFTGELFF. The DNA for the CDR3 is TGTGCCAGCAGCACATTCACCGGGGAGCTGTTTTTT.

This clonotype has ten or more counts. The gene calls are TRBV4-3 and TRBJ1-4; D unclear. Germline CDR1 and CDR2: LGHNA and YSLEER. The CDR3 covers 14 residues. V dropped 0 bases and J dropped 6 bases, with 8 bases sitting between them. Here the CDR3 DNA reads TGCGCCAGCAGCCAAGATTCTGCGGATGAAAAACTGTTTTTT. It is translated as CASSQDSADEKLFF.

This clonotype was observed at least ten times. This sequence joins TRBV6-4 and TRBJ2-2; possible D gene TRBD2, 6 bases. The CDR3 has 14 residues. V was clipped by 0 bases and J by 4 bases, with 6 bases between them. In germline, CDR1 is MRHNA, CDR2 SNTAGT. This CDR3 reads CASSDSTSTGELFF. The CDR3 DNA reads as TGTGCCAGCAGTGACTCGACTAGCACCGGGGAGCTGTTTTTT.

This clonotype was seen more than once but under ten times. An end of the junction differs from the germline gene, which may be a read error. The rearrangement links TRBV7-7 to TRBJ2-5; no definite D call. This CDR3 has 14 amino acids. Germline V lookup: CDR1 SSHAT, CDR2 FNYEAQ (reference sequence). This CDR3 reads CASSPLIQLETQYF. CDR3 nucleotide sequence: TGTGCTAGCAGCCCCTTGATCCAATTGGAGACCCAGTACTTC.